This is a list of T cell receptor beta chains from one sample in a study of cytomegalovirus exposure and HLA in healthy donors. Profiling relied on immunoSEQ multiplex PCR, and the TCRdb table lists in-frame clones only, not all of them. This table holds about 140,000 clones, approximately 80% found once. The sample consisted of PBMCs. The origin of the receptors is a woman between 40 and 55 years old in good health and CMV-seropositive. Both conserved end residues are part of each CDR3. A D gene is named only where the DNA matches it firmly. Expanded clones get a size class; other rows say once, few or many, or leave the size out.

size	V	J	D	CDR3	DNA
.	TRBV27	TRBJ1-2	TRBD1	CASSLSQGALGYGYTF	TGTGCCAGCAGTTTATCGCAGGGGGCGTTGGGTTATGGCTACACCTTC
.	TRBV5-1	TRBJ2-5	.	CASSGGGSQETQYF	TGCGCCAGCAGTGGAGGGGGCTCACAAGAGACCCAGTACTTC
.	TRBV7-9	TRBJ2-5	TRBD2	CASSPGLADPETQYF	TGTGCCAGCAGCCCCGGACTAGCCGACCCAGAGACCCAGTACTTC
.	TRBV7-8	TRBJ2-4	TRBD1	CASSPTGGTGSKNIQYF	TGTGCCAGCAGTCCCACAGGGGGCACGGGGTCCAAAAACATTCAGTACTTC
.	TRBV7-2	TRBJ1-1	.	CASSLTAGEIVAFF	TGTGCCAGCAGCTTAACCGCAGGGGAAATAGTAGCTTTCTTT
.	TRBV28	TRBJ2-2	TRBD2	CASSFLAGGAGELFF	TGTGCCAGCAGTTTTCTAGCGGGAGGCGCCGGGGAGCTGTTTTTT
.	TRBV9	TRBJ2-3	.	CASSVEQGGDTQYF	TGTGCCAGCAGCGTCGAACAGGGCGGAGATACGCAGTATTTT
few	TRBV10-1	TRBJ1-4	.	CASRETVDQKLFF	TGCGCCAGCAGGGAGACAGTGGATCAAAAACTGTTTTTT
.	TRBV5-1	TRBJ1-4	TRBD1	CASSAGTGGEKLFF	TGCGCCAGCAGCGCCGGGACAGGGGGCGAAAAACTGTTTTTT
few	TRBV7-8	TRBJ2-1	TRBD2	CASSATSGSYYEQFF	TGTGCCAGCAGCGCCACTAGCGGGAGTTATTATGAGCAGTTCTTC
.	TRBV5-6	TRBJ2-7	.	CASSSGTGAYEQYF	TGTGCCAGCAGCTCCGGGACTGGAGCCTACGAGCAGTACTTC
.	TRBV6-5	TRBJ2-7	TRBD2	CASTRSGEGFGEQYF	TGTGCCAGCACTAGGTCGGGGGAGGGCTTCGGCGAGCAGTACTTC
.	TRBV4-2	TRBJ1-3	.	CASSQDRGHLSGNTIYF	TGTGCCAGCAGCCAAGATCGGGGACACCTCTCTGGAAACACCATATATTTT
.	TRBV6-5	TRBJ2-7	.	CASSYSEGYEQYF	TGTGCCAGCAGTTACTCGGAGGGCTACGAGCAGTACTTC
.	TRBV30	TRBJ1-4	.	CAWSRGFNEKLFF	TGTGCCTGGAGTCGGGGGTTTAATGAAAAACTGTTTTTT
.	TRBV6-5	TRBJ2-1	TRBD2	CASRGTSRYNEQFF	TGTGCCAGCAGAGGGACTAGCCGGTACAATGAGCAGTTCTTC
.	TRBV19	TRBJ1-6	.	CASSAGDRRYNSPLHF	TGTGCCAGTAGTGCCGGAGACAGGAGATATAATTCACCCCTCCACTTT
.	TRBV6-6	TRBJ2-2	.	CATRSGELFF	TGTGCCACCCGGTCCGGGGAGCTGTTTTTT
.	TRBV23-1	TRBJ1-6	TRBD1	CASSGRTGGNSPLHF	TGCGCCAGCAGTGGACGGACAGGGGGTAATTCACCCCTCCACTTT
.	TRBV19	TRBJ2-1	TRBD2	CASSMVLAGVRNEQFF	TGTGCCAGTAGTATGGTCCTAGCGGGAGTCAGGAATGAGCAGTTCTTC
.	TRBV6-1	TRBJ2-5	.	CASSEGGAGETQYF	TGTGCCAGCAGTGAGGGGGGGGCTGGGGAGACCCAGTACTTC
.	TRBV11-3	TRBJ2-7	TRBD1	CASSRQGAYEQYF	TGTGCCAGCAGCAGACAGGGCGCCTACGAGCAGTACTTC
.	TRBV15	TRBJ2-1	.	CATSSRVSGYEQFF	TGTGCCACCAGCAGTAGGGTGTCGGGATATGAGCAGTTCTTC
.	TRBV7-2	TRBJ2-1	.	CASSLAGARGNEQFF	TGTGCCAGCAGCTTAGCGGGAGCTCGGGGCAATGAGCAGTTCTTC
.	TRBV9	TRBJ2-1	TRBD2	CASSAATGLAGSNEQFF	TGTGCCAGCAGCGCCGCCACCGGACTAGCGGGGTCCAATGAGCAGTTCTTC
.	TRBV7-9	TRBJ2-1	.	CASSSRADNEQFF	TGTGCCAGCAGCTCCAGGGCAGACAATGAGCAGTTCTTC
few	TRBV6-1	TRBJ1-3	TRBD1	CASRPTGQGNTIYF	TGTGCCAGCCGACCGACAGGGCAAGGAAACACCATATATTTT
.	TRBV5-1	TRBJ1-1	TRBD1	CASSPTGLDTEAFF	TGCGCCAGCAGCCCGACAGGGTTGGACACTGAAGCTTTCTTT
.	TRBV5-4	TRBJ2-5	TRBD2	CASSLQLAGDEQYF	TGTGCCAGCAGCTTGCAACTAGCGGGGGATGAGCAGTACTTC
once	TRBV29-1	TRBJ1-1	TRBD1	CSVHGDDRGPEAFF	TGCAGCGTCCACGGAGACGACAGGGGTCCTGAAGCTTTCTTT
.	TRBV5-4	TRBJ2-5	.	CASSSRSGGQETQYF	TGTGCCAGCAGCTCTCGGTCCGGGGGGCAGGAGACCCAGTACTTC
many	TRBV4-2	TRBJ1-5	TRBD1	CASSQDRGQLQHF	TGTGCCAGCAGCCAAGATCGGGGACAGCTCCAGCATTTT
.	TRBV14	TRBJ2-5	.	CASSRGNVQTQYF	TGTGCCAGCAGCCGCGGAAATGTCCAGACCCAGTACTTC
.	TRBV19	TRBJ1-4	TRBD1	CASSPLGQGETNEKLFF	TGTGCCAGTAGTCCCCTTGGACAGGGAGAAACTAATGAAAAACTGTTTTTT
.	TRBV11-2	TRBJ1-1	.	CASSLVGVLRGTEAFF	TGTGCCAGCAGCTTAGTAGGCGTCTTGAGGGGGACTGAAGCTTTCTTT
.	TRBV5-6	TRBJ1-5	.	CASSLRHQPQHF	TGTGCCAGCAGCTTGCGTCATCAGCCCCAGCATTTT
.	TRBV4-1	TRBJ2-1	TRBD2	CASSQTSGRALEQFF	TGCGCCAGCAGCCAAACTAGCGGGAGGGCTCTAGAGCAGTTCTTC
.	TRBV7-9	TRBJ1-2	.	CASSPRGGNYGYTF	TGTGCCAGCAGTCCCCGGGGGGGGAACTATGGCTACACCTTC
.	TRBV28	TRBJ1-6	.	CASSFPGDAYNSPLHF	TGTGCCAGCAGTTTCCCAGGGGATGCCTATAATTCACCCCTCCACTTT